This is a list of T cell receptor beta chains from one sample in a study of CD8 T cells in ankylosing spondylitis. MiXCR, applied by TCRdb to the 5' RACE reads, yields one record per CDR3 protein. The sample lists 130,000 or so distinct CDR3 sequences; over 6% were seen once. Sequencing was carried out using blood, either unsorted or a sorted T cell fraction (not recorded which). All receptors derive from a male donor with ankylosing spondylitis or in good health (not recorded which). CDR3s include the opening cysteine and the closing phenylalanine or tryptophan. Each record gives: J gene, D gene, V gene, clone size, CDR3 protein, CDR3 DNA. The D gene is left open where the match is weak. Only part of the rows carry a size: once, few, many, or a class if the clone is expanded.

TRBJ2-2,TRBD2,TRBV20-1,many,CSARGGGADTGELFF,TGCAGTGCTAGGGGCGGGGGGGCGGACACCGGGGAGCTGTTTTTT
TRBJ2-4,TRBD2,TRBV12-3/TRBV12-4,many,CASRSSGGSIQYF,TGTGCCAGCAGGTCTAGCGGGGGGTCAATTCAGTACTTC
TRBJ1-5,.,TRBV30,few,CAWSVMGAWQPQHF,TGTGCCTGGAGTGTAATGGGGGCATGGCAGCCCCAGCATTTT
TRBJ1-1,.,TRBV5-6,many,CASSPQYRNTEAFF,TGTGCCAGCAGCCCACAATACAGGAACACTGAAGCTTTCTTT
TRBJ1-1,.,TRBV5-1,many,CASSSATSNTEAFF,TGCGCCAGCAGCTCCGCGACGTCAAACACTGAAGCTTTCTTT
TRBJ2-3,TRBD2,TRBV25-1,many,CASSAGTSGASTDTQYF,TGTGCCAGCAGTGCCGGGACTAGCGGGGCGAGCACAGATACGCAGTATTTT
TRBJ2-1,TRBD1,TRBV28,many,CASSSGTGVRSEQFF,TGTGCCAGCAGTTCCGGGACAGGGGTACGAAGTGAGCAGTTCTTC
TRBJ2-6,TRBD1,TRBV27,many,CASSWTGSGANVLTF,TGTGCCAGCAGTTGGACAGGGTCTGGGGCCAACGTCCTGACTTTC
TRBJ2-2,.,TRBV7-3,many,CASSPRGLLTGELFF,TGTGCCAGCAGCCCGCGGGGACTTCTCACCGGGGAGCTGTTTTTT
TRBJ1-4,.,TRBV29-1,many,CSVQGVPTNEKLFF,TGCAGCGTTCAGGGAGTCCCAACTAATGAAAAACTGTTTTTT
TRBJ2-7,.,TRBV20-1,.,CSASLAQSYEQYF,TGCAGTGCTAGCCTAGCGCAATCCTACGAGCAGTACTTC
TRBJ1-5,TRBD1,TRBV20-1,many,CSARDHGQENQPQHF,TGCAGTGCTAGAGATCACGGACAGGAGAATCAGCCCCAGCATTTT
TRBJ2-3,TRBD2,TRBV6-2/TRBV6-3,few,CASSYLGGGTDTQYF,TGTGCCAGCAGTTACCTCGGGGGGGGCACAGATACGCAGTATTTT
TRBJ2-1,.,TRBV5-1,many,CASSLRLADYNEQFF,TGCGCCAGCAGCTTGCGTCTAGCCGACTACAATGAGCAGTTCTTC
TRBJ2-7,.,TRBV5-1,many,CASSLEASAYEQYF,TGCGCCAGCAGCTTGGAGGCCAGTGCCTACGAGCAGTACTTC
TRBJ2-7,.,TRBV12-3/TRBV12-4,many,CASSPGHVYF,TGTGCCAGCAGCCCGGGACACGTGTACTTC
TRBJ2-5,TRBD2,TRBV10-3,many,CAISGSSGGNQETQYF,TGTGCCATCAGTGGGTCTAGCGGGGGGAATCAAGAGACCCAGTACTTC
TRBJ2-3,.,TRBV20-1,many,CSARVAGEGTDTQYF,TGCAGTGCTAGAGTCGCCGGGGAGGGCACAGATACGCAGTATTTT
TRBJ2-7,TRBD1,TRBV10-3,many,CAISDTDRALYEQYF,TGTGCCATCAGTGATACCGACAGGGCCCTCTACGAGCAGTACTTC
TRBJ1-5,.,TRBV12-3/TRBV12-4,many,CASSLGSGDLRNPQHF,TGTGCCAGCAGTTTAGGGTCGGGGGACCTCAGAAACCCCCAGCATTTT
TRBJ2-6,.,TRBV28,many,CASTPGQVSGANVLTF,TGTGCCAGCACCCCAGGTCAGGTCTCTGGGGCCAACGTCCTGACTTTC
TRBJ1-5,.,TRBV12-3/TRBV12-4,many,CASNRGGNQPQHF,TGTGCCAGCAACCGGGGGGGCAATCAGCCCCAGCATTTT
TRBJ1-4,.,TRBV7-6,many,CASSPSLGAWGAGEKLFF,TGTGCCAGCAGTCCATCTTTGGGTGCCTGGGGCGCAGGTGAAAAACTGTTTTTT
TRBJ2-7,TRBD1,TRBV9,.,CASSREGQGLYEQYF,TGTGCCAGCAGCAGGGAGGGACAGGGGCTCTACGAGCAGTACTTC
TRBJ1-1,.,TRBV9,many,CASSASRVQTEAFF,TGTGCCAGCAGCGCCTCGAGAGTGCAGACTGAAGCTTTCTTT
TRBJ1-4,.,TRBV25-1,many,CASSDPPGTTNEKLFF,TGTGCCAGCAGTGACCCCCCGGGGACAACTAATGAAAAACTGTTTTTT
TRBJ2-5,.,TRBV7-8,many,CASSFVRLTPQETQYF,TGTGCCAGCAGCTTCGTTCGACTTACCCCCCAAGAGACCCAGTACTTC
TRBJ2-7,TRBD1,TRBV29-1,many,CSVKGQGYEQYF,TGCAGCGTTAAAGGACAGGGTTACGAGCAGTACTTC
TRBJ2-3,TRBD2,TRBV3-1,many,CASSRRGGTDTQYF,TGTGCCAGCAGCCGGCGGGGGGGCACAGATACGCAGTATTTT
TRBJ1-1,.,TRBV7-3,many,CASSLNRENTEAFF,TGTGCCAGCAGCTTAAACAGGGAAAACACTGAAGCTTTCTTT
TRBJ1-4,TRBD1,TRBV7-9,many,CASNFGTGSEKLFF,TGTGCCAGCAACTTCGGGACAGGGAGTGAAAAACTGTTTTTT
TRBJ2-2,TRBD2,TRBV12-3/TRBV12-4,many,CASVSGDNTGELFF,TGTGCCAGCGTGAGCGGGGATAACACCGGGGAGCTGTTTTTT
TRBJ2-2,.,TRBV6-1,many,CASSEWTGAVLFF,TGTGCCAGCAGTGAGTGGACGGGGGCAGTGCTGTTTTTT
TRBJ2-5,.,TRBV6-1,many,CANSKEGDETQYF,TGTGCCAACAGCAAGGAGGGCGACGAGACCCAGTACTTC
TRBJ1-1,TRBD1,TRBV5-1,many,CASSYDRGQNTEAFF,TGCGCCAGCAGCTATGACAGGGGGCAGAACACTGAAGCTTTCTTT
TRBJ2-5,TRBD1,TRBV18,.,CASSRGTGVEETQYF,TGTGCCAGCTCACGCGGGACAGGGGTGGAAGAGACCCAGTACTTC
TRBJ2-3,TRBD2,TRBV28,many,CASSSHGGRADTQYF,TGTGCCAGCAGCTCCCACGGGGGGAGGGCAGATACGCAGTATTTT
TRBJ1-1,.,TRBV19,once,CASSTTVGDTEAFF,TGTGCCAGTAGTACGACAGTTGGGGACACTGAAGCTTTCTTT
TRBJ2-7,.,TRBV11-2,.,CASSLVRGGYEQYF,TGTGCCAGCAGCTTAGTTCGGGGTGGCTACGAGCAGTACTTC
TRBJ2-3,.,TRBV7-6,many,CASSLGTGGASTDTQYF,TGTGCCAGCAGCTTAGGGACAGGAGGGGCGAGCACAGATACGCAGTATTTT
TRBJ2-5,.,TRBV7-9,many,CASSLGTAGPKETQYF,TGTGCCAGCAGCTTAGGGACAGCGGGACCCAAAGAGACCCAGTACTTC
TRBJ1-5,TRBD1,TRBV5-6,many,CASSLEGTGGSNQPQHF,TGTGCCAGCAGCTTGGAAGGGACAGGGGGTTCCAATCAGCCCCAGCATTTT
TRBJ2-1,TRBD1,TRBV5-1,many,CASSPGTASYNEQFF,TGCGCCAGCAGCCCCGGGACAGCCTCCTACAATGAGCAGTTCTTC
TRBJ2-2,.,TRBV4-2,.,CASSQDIGLEAGELFF,TGTGCCAGCAGCCAAGATATAGGACTCGAGGCCGGGGAGCTGTTTTTT
TRBJ2-1,TRBD2,TRBV3-1,many,CASSQDQGNLAGGSNEQFF,TGTGCCAGCAGCCAAGATCAGGGGAACCTAGCGGGAGGTTCCAATGAGCAGTTCTTC
TRBJ1-5,TRBD1,TRBV15,many,CATSRGQGNQPQHF,TGTGCCACCAGCAGAGGACAGGGTAATCAGCCCCAGCATTTT
TRBJ1-2,.,TRBV9,.,CASSVGGQGYGYTF,TGTGCCAGCAGCGTAGGGGGTCAGGGCTATGGCTACACCTTC
TRBJ1-5,.,TRBV7-8,many,CASSLALGSGQPQHF,TGTGCCAGCAGCTTAGCGCTAGGGTCAGGCCAGCCCCAGCATTTT
TRBJ1-2,.,TRBV5-1,many,CASSLRGIVGYTF,TGCGCCAGCAGCTTGCGGGGGATAGTGGGCTACACCTTC
TRBJ1-5,.,TRBV7-8,many,CASSLNPGDQPQHF,TGTGCCAGCAGCTTGAACCCAGGGGATCAGCCCCAGCATTTT
TRBJ2-7,TRBD2,TRBV7-9,many,CASSRDSGGYYEQYF,TGTGCCAGCAGTCGGGACTCCGGGGGGTACTACGAGCAGTACTTC
TRBJ2-3,TRBD2,TRBV5-1,many,CASRGPRGTSGTTSTDTQYF,TGCGCCAGCAGGGGGCCAAGAGGGACTAGCGGGACAACTAGCACAGATACGCAGTATTTT
TRBJ2-7,.,TRBV13,many,CASSPRTNSYEQYF,TGTGCCAGCAGTCCACGGACCAATTCCTACGAGCAGTACTTC
TRBJ2-6,.,TRBV5-1,many,CASSFVSSGANVLTF,TGTGCCAGCAGCTTCGTAAGCTCTGGGGCCAACGTCCTGACTTTC
TRBJ2-1,.,TRBV5-1,many,CASSLFQGSYNEQFF,TGCGCCAGCAGCCTATTTCAGGGGTCCTACAATGAGCAGTTCTTC